Presented here are 24 T cell receptor beta chains from one specimen sequenced in a study of shared clonotypes between healthy human individuals. Profiling relied on immunoSEQ multiplex PCR, and the TCRdb table lists in-frame clones only, not all of them. This table has around 530,000 clones, roughly 79% appearing once. Material: PBMCs. These receptors were obtained from a woman aged 40 to 50 in good health. Some clones in this sample may be carry-over from other donors' samples.

V usage is TRBV4-3 and J usage is TRBJ2-5; no firm D call. From germline, CDR1 is LGHNA and CDR2 YSLEER. The germline V and J ends were trimmed by 0 bases and 4 bases, with 6 bases remaining between them. The CDR3 contains 13 residues. CDR3 in amino acids: CASSQDLPETQYF. CDR3 nucleotides: TGCGCCAGCAGCCAAGATCTCCCAGAGACCCAGTACTTC.

This sequence joins TRBV14 and TRBJ2-1; D might be TRBD2 (6 bases). Germline CDR1 reads SGHDN; CDR2 reads FVKESK. Trimming cost V 1 base and J 4 bases, with 8 bases left between them. There are 14 residues in the CDR3. The CDR3 DNA reads as TGTGCCAGCAGCCAAGGAGGACTATACAATGAGCAGTTCTTC. Protein sequence: CASSQGGLYNEQFF.

This clone was recorded at least ten times. V and J are TRBV19 and TRBJ2-5; D unclear. Germline values: CDR1 LNHDA, CDR2 SQIVND (reference sequence). V lost 3 bases, J lost 5 bases, and 10 bases lay in between. The CDR3 contains 13 residues. CDR3 region: CASSIPATETQYF. The CDR3 DNA reads as TGTGCCAGTAGTATTCCAGCGACGGAGACCCAGTACTTC.

This chain uses TRBV10-3 with TRBJ2-7; D call uncertain. V dropped 0 bases and J dropped 6 bases, with 3 bases sitting between them. The CDR3 length is 11 residues. From germline, CDR1 is ENHRY and CDR2 SYGVKD. DNA for the CDR3: TGTGCCATCAGTGAGTCAGGCGAGCAGTACTTC. Amino acids: CAISESGEQYF.

This CDR3 reads CASSLDRASGETQYF. The CDR3 DNA is TGTGCCAGCAGCTTGGATCGGGCCAGCGGAGAGACCCAGTACTTC. The chain combines TRBV7-6 with TRBJ2-5, with D perhaps matching TRBD2 (5 bases). Germline values: CDR1 SGHVS, CDR2 FNYEAQ. The CDR3 is 15 amino acids. Deletions cut 3 bases from V and 4 bases from J, with 15 bases between.

The CDR3 region has the DNA TGTGCCAGCAGTTCGGACAGCTTAATTTCCTACGAGCAGTACTTC. Translation gives CASSSDSLISYEQYF. This chain uses TRBV28 with TRBJ2-7; tentatively, D is TRBD1 (6 bases). V lost 4 bases to trimming and J lost 1 base, with 14 bases between them. CDR1 is MDHEN and CDR2 is SYDVKM in the germline V gene. The CDR3 runs 15 residues. Filled out from reference TRBV28 and TRBJ2-7, the complete variable domain reads DVKVTQSSRYLVKRTGEKVFLECVQDMDHENMFWYRQDPGLGLRLIYFSYDVKMKEKGDIPEGYSVSREKKERFSLILESASTNQTSMYLCASSSDSLISYEQYFGPGTRLTVT.

The chain links TRBV5-8 to TRBJ2-7, with D possibly TRBD1 on 5 matching bases. The CDR3 sequence is 12 residues long. The ends were cut back, 5 bases at V and 3 bases at J, with 9 bases in the middle. Germline assignment: CDR1 SGHTS and CDR2 YDEGEE. CDR3 sequence: CASSFDSYEQYF. CDR3 DNA: TGTGCCAGCAGTTTTGACAGCTACGAGCAGTACTTC.

This chain joins TRBV19 and TRBJ1-5, with D hard to call. Germline CDR1 reads LNHDA; CDR2 reads SQIVND (reference sequence). V gave up 4 bases and J gave up 4 bases, with 5 bases separating them. The CDR3 has 12 amino acids. Here the CDR3 DNA reads TGTGCCAGTAGTACGCAGAATCAGCCCCAGCATTTT. Amino acids: CASSTQNQPQHF.

Only a few counts were recorded for this clone. V is TRBV5-1 and J is TRBJ2-7; 10 bases agree with TRBD2. Germline-derived CDR1 and CDR2 are SGHRS and YFSETQ. The CDR3 loop spans 16 amino acids. The junction had 8 bases not matched to a gene; V was cut back by 4 bases and J by 1 base. The CDR3 protein is CASSIVAGGGSYEQYF. The DNA of the CDR3 is TGCGCCAGCAGCATAGTAGCGGGAGGAGGTTCCTACGAGCAGTACTTC.

The chain's CDR3 is CASKLRGLPPSNEQFF. The CDR3 DNA reads as TGTGCCAGCAAACTAAGGGGCTTACCACCTAGCAATGAGCAGTTCTTC. This sequence joins TRBV2 and TRBJ2-1, with a tentative D call TRBD1 (5 bases). Looked up from germline, CDR1 is SNHLY and CDR2 is FYNNEI. Trimming removed 7 bases at V and 6 bases at J, with 22 bases between. This CDR3 is built from 16 residues.

In regard to this clone: This sample includes further DNA sequences coding for the same CDR3. The CDR3 protein is CASSLEGGSGNTIYF. For the CDR3, the DNA is TGCGCCAGCAGCTTGGAAGGCGGCTCTGGAAACACCATATATTTT. This chain uses TRBV5-1 with TRBJ1-3; no firm D call. V was trimmed by 0 bases and J by 0 bases, leaving 7 bases between them. This CDR3 region has 15 residues. Germline CDR1 SGHRS, CDR2 YFSETQ.

This chain uses TRBV18 with TRBJ2-7; D possibly uses TRBD1 or TRBD2 (5 bases each). V lost 2 bases and J 4 bases, leaving 12 bases between the germline ends. Germline assignment: CDR1 KGHSH and CDR2 LQKENI. The CDR3 is made up of 14 amino acids. The CDR3 spells CASSPVATAYEQYF. The CDR3, as DNA: TGTGCCAGCTCACCAGTAGCGACAGCTTACGAGCAGTACTTC.

This clone was picked up one time. The V gene is TRBV9, the J gene TRBJ2-7; D is undetermined. V was cut by 2 bases and J by 2 bases, with 11 bases left in between. The CDR3 sequence is 14 residues long. Germline CDR1 reads SGDLS; CDR2 reads YYNGEE. CDR3 protein: CASSVRWGPYEQYF. CDR3 DNA: TGTGCCAGCAGCGTCAGGTGGGGTCCCTACGAGCAGTACTTC.

Points on this clone: Compared with germline, one end of the junction differs, possibly owing to a read error. The J gene is TRBJ2-1, the V gene TRBV7-7; 7 bases fit TRBD1. The CDR3 is 13 amino acids. CDR1 SSHAT and CDR2 FNYEAQ come from the germline V gene (reference sequence). CDR3: CASSVDRDNEQFF. CDR3 coding DNA: TGTGCTAGCAGCGTCGACAGGGACAATGAGCAGTTCTTC.

The CDR3 loop is CAISEFRQDTQYF. The CDR3 DNA is TGTGCCATCAGTGAGTTTAGGCAAGATACGCAGTATTTT. The chain carries TRBV10-3 and TRBJ2-3, with D unclear. Germline CDR1 reads ENHRY; CDR2 reads SYGVKD. The CDR3 extends over 13 amino acids. V lost 1 base, J lost 5 bases, and 7 bases lay in between.

The chain is built from TRBV7-9 and TRBJ1-1, with a tentative D call TRBD1 (6 bases). The germline V and J ends were trimmed by 0 bases and 6 bases, with 17 bases remaining between them. The CDR3 runs 16 residues. Germline values: CDR1 SEHNR, CDR2 FQNEAQ (reference sequence). This CDR3 is CASSLARTRGPAEAFF. The CDR3 DNA reads as TGTGCCAGCAGCTTAGCGAGGACCAGGGGCCCCGCTGAAGCTTTCTTT.

The J gene is TRBJ1-5, the V gene TRBV18; a weak D match, TRBD1 (6 bases). V gave up 3 bases and J gave up 3 bases, with 12 bases separating them. Germline loops: CDR1 KGHSH, CDR2 LQKENI. CDR3 size: 15 residues. This chain's CDR3 is CASSPKDRFNQPQHF. CDR3 bases: TGTGCCAGCTCACCCAAAGACAGGTTCAATCAGCCCCAGCATTTT.

This clone was seen many times. The rearrangement links TRBV9 to TRBJ2-4; D ambiguous. Between the trimmed V and J ends, which lost 4 bases and 0 bases, there was a span of 14 bases. The CDR3 loop spans 16 amino acids. Germline CDR1 is SGDLS and CDR2 is YYNGEE. The CDR3 region is CASSPRATLAKNIQYF. The DNA for the CDR3 is TGTGCCAGCAGCCCCCGGGCGACATTAGCCAAAAACATTCAGTACTTC.

This clone appeared a single time. The gene calls are TRBV4-3 and TRBJ2-7; 9 bases are a match to TRBD1. The germline gives CDR1 LGHNA, CDR2 YSLEER. The CDR3 is made up of 15 amino acids. V was pared by 5 bases and J by 3 bases, with 8 bases of the junction left unmatched. The CDR3 region has the DNA TGCGCCAGCAGCAGGGACAGGGATCCTTTCTACGAGCAGTACTTC. Protein: CASSRDRDPFYEQYF.

V and J are TRBV28 and TRBJ2-5, with a possible D match to TRBD1 (5 bases). Judging by the DNA end, TRBJ2-7 fits better; the J call may be wrong. The CDR3 length is 13 residues. The germline gives CDR1 MDHEN, CDR2 SYDVKM. The CDR3 bases are TGTGCCAGCAGAACGACAGCCTCCTACGAGCAGTACTTC. It translates to CASRTTASYEQYF.

The gene calls are TRBV5-1 and TRBJ2-7; D possibly corresponds to TRBD1 (5 bases). The V and J ends lost 4 bases and 2 bases respectively, with 13 bases between them. The germline V gene encodes CDR1 SGHRS and CDR2 YFSETQ. This CDR3 contains 14 residues. For the CDR3, the DNA is TGCGCCAGCAGCACCACAGGCCACCCCTACGAGCAGTACTTC. Translation gives CASSTTGHPYEQYF.

This clone has just a few counts. The chain links TRBV9 to TRBJ1-1; D ambiguous. This CDR3 has 16 residues. The germline V and J ends were trimmed by 0 bases and 0 bases, with 12 bases remaining between them. From germline, CDR1 is SGDLS and CDR2 YYNGEE. CDR3 in DNA: TGTGCCAGCAGCGTAGCCCCCGGGAGGCTGAACACTGAAGCTTTCTTT. Residues: CASSVAPGRLNTEAFF.

This clone has only one observation. One end of the junction varies from germline; a read error may be responsible. This sample includes further DNA sequences coding for the same CDR3. The V and J genes are TRBV5-1 and TRBJ1-1, with a tentative D call TRBD1 (5 bases). The CDR3 runs to 14 residues. Germline lookup yields CDR1 SGHRS and CDR2 YFSETQ. The CDR3 region has the DNA TGCGCCAGCAGCTTCGACAGTCAGAACACTGAGGCTTTCTTT. Residues: CASSFDSQNTEAFF.

The chain carries TRBV30 and TRBJ2-5, with D perhaps being TRBD1 or TRBD2 (5 bases each). CDR1 and CDR2 from the germline V gene are GTSNPN and SVGIG (reference sequence). CDR3 size: 11 residues. V was shortened by 0 bases and J by 9 bases, with 8 bases between the two germline ends. In DNA form, the CDR3 reads TGTGCCTGGAGTGTACTGGGACCCCAGTACTTC. Protein: CAWSVLGPQYF.